The 15 T cell receptor beta chains below were found in one sample sequenced in a study of T-cell memory formation after mild COVID-19. One entry per CDR3 protein, called by TCRdb with MiXCR from the 5' RACE reads. This table has over 150,000 distinct CDR3 sequences, about 18% appearing once. The sample consisted of PBMCs or a T cell subset sorted from them (not recorded which). Receptors originate from a man aged 18 to 30 who had mild COVID-19 (a few samples of this study predate the infection). Cell type and time point are not known.

This clonotype was picked up a small number of times. The V call is TRBV20-1, the J call TRBJ1-5, with 8 bases lining up with TRBD1. In germline, CDR1 is DFQATT, CDR2 SNEGSKA (reference sequence). This CDR3 comprises 14 residues. V lost 6 bases and J lost 4; bases outside the gene matches: 8. The CDR3 sequence is CSATGTGANQPQHF. For the CDR3, the DNA is TGCAGTGCAACCGGGACAGGCGCTAATCAGCCCCAGCATTTT.

This clonotype was seen a handful of times. V gene TRBV7-2 combines with J gene TRBJ1-1, with D unclear. The CDR3 consists of 15 residues. The V end was cut by 1 base, the J end by 1 base, with 10 bases between. Germline CDR1 reads SGHTA; CDR2 reads FQGNSA. The CDR3 protein is CASSLVSTENTEAFF. For the CDR3, the DNA is TGTGCCAGCAGCTTAGTTTCCACAGAGAACACTGAAGCTTTCTTT.

Many counts were recorded for this clonotype. The chain joins TRBV27 to TRBJ2-5, with a tentative D call TRBD2 (6 bases). Germline lookup yields CDR1 MNHEY and CDR2 SMNVEV (reference sequence). Trimming took 5 bases from V and 3 from J, leaving 22 bases between them. The CDR3 runs to 17 residues. The CDR3 loop is CASSPRRGLREKETQYF. The CDR3 coding sequence is TGTGCCAGCAGTCCCCGACGAGGTCTGCGGGAAAAAGAGACCCAGTACTTC.

The gene calls are TRBV11-1 and TRBJ2-3; D is perhaps TRBD2 (6 bases). V was shortened by 4 bases and J by 5 bases, with 19 bases between the two germline ends. CDR1 and CDR2 from the germline V gene are SGHAT and FQDESV (reference sequence). CDR3 length: 16 residues. CDR3 sequence (DNA): TGTGCCAGCAGCTCCGGACTTAGCGGACGAGGAGATACGCAGTATTTT. Its translation is CASSSGLSGRGDTQYF.

The gene calls are TRBV18 and TRBJ1-3; D possibly corresponds to TRBD1 (6 bases). CDR3 size: 19 residues. CDR1 and CDR2 (germline): KGHSH, LQKENI. Deletions cut 3 bases from V and 0 bases from J, with 21 bases between. This CDR3 is CASSPTRSGEALSGNTIYF. The CDR3 DNA reads TGTGCCAGCTCACCGACCAGATCAGGGGAGGCTCTCTCTGGAAACACCATATATTTT.

This clonotype has a handful of counts. The rearrangement links TRBV6-5 to TRBJ2-2; TRBD1 or TRBD2 may be the D gene (5 bases each). V was trimmed by 0 bases and J by 4 bases, leaving 12 bases between them. The CDR3 covers 16 residues. The germline gives CDR1 MNHEY, CDR2 SVGAGI. The CDR3 DNA reads TGTGCCAGCAGTTACTCGGTGGCAGGGACCACCGGGGAGCTGTTTTTT. As protein: CASSYSVAGTTGELFF.

This clonotype has more than one count but fewer than ten. This chain connects TRBV5-1 to TRBJ1-1, with D perhaps matching TRBD1 (5 bases). This CDR3 comprises 13 residues. V gave up 4 bases and J gave up 4 bases, with 11 bases separating them. Germline V gives CDR1 SGHRS, CDR2 YFSETQ. CDR3 residues: CASSETGLTEAFF. CDR3 coding DNA: TGCGCCAGCAGCGAAACAGGCCTCACTGAAGCTTTCTTT. Full variable domain (remainder filled in from reference TRBV5-1 and TRBJ1-1): KAGVTQTPRYLIKTRGQQVTLSCSPISGHRSVSWYQQTPGQGLQFLFEYFSETQRNKGNFPGRFSGRQFSNSRSEMNVSTLELGDSALYLCASSETGLTEAFFGQGTRLTVV.

Only a few counts were recorded for this clonotype. Written as DNA, the CDR3 is TGTGCCAGCAGTCCGATTGACAGAGATCAGCCCCAGCATTTT. This gives the protein CASSPIDRDQPQHF. The V and J genes are TRBV12-3 or TRBV12-4 and TRBJ1-5; a possible D gene is TRBD1 (5 bases). Trimming cost V 5 bases and J 5 bases, with 13 bases left between them. This CDR3 spans 14 amino acids.

The chain is built from TRBV4-1 and TRBJ1-5; TRBD1 agrees at 7 bases. V was pared by 7 bases and J by 6 bases, with 12 bases of the junction left unmatched. This CDR3 has 15 amino acids. The germline gives CDR1 MGHRA, CDR2 YSYEKL. Here the CDR3 DNA reads TGCGCCAGCAACGTCGGACAGGATCAAGGTCAGCCCCAGCATTTT. The encoded protein is CASNVGQDQGQPQHF.

This chain uses TRBV14 with TRBJ1-6; D perhaps matches TRBD1 (5 bases). CDR1 and CDR2 from the germline V gene are SGHDN and FVKESK. Trimming took off 4 bases at V and 7 bases at J, with 11 bases between the two ends. This CDR3 has 14 residues. For the CDR3, the DNA is TGTGCCAGCAGCCCCAACGCAGGGAATTCACCCCTCCACTTT. Its translation: CASSPNAGNSPLHF.

This clonotype has a handful of counts. The rearrangement links TRBV7-8 to TRBJ2-2; 7 bases are shared with TRBD2. Looked up from germline, CDR1 is SGHVS and CDR2 is FQNEAQ. The CDR3 length is 15 residues. V dropped 5 bases and J dropped 4; count of bases not matched to a gene: 7. CDR3 sequence reads: CASSPRLAPTGELFF. Written as DNA, the CDR3 is TGTGCCAGCAGCCCACGACTAGCTCCCACCGGGGAGCTGTTTTTT. Full variable domain (outside the CDR3, taken from reference TRBV7-8 and TRBJ2-2): GAGVSQSPRYKVAKRGQDVALRCDPISGHVSLFWYQQALGQGPEFLTYFQNEAQLDKSGLPSDRFFAERPEGSVSTLKIQRTQQEDSAVYLCASSPRLAPTGELFFGEGSRLTVL.

The V gene is TRBV6-2 or TRBV6-3, the J gene TRBJ2-7; TRBD2 matches at 10 bases. The CDR3 has 15 amino acids. V gave up 5 bases and J gave up 5 bases; unmatched junction bases: 9. Germline lookup yields CDR1 MNHEY and CDR2 SVGEGT. The CDR3 region has the DNA TGTGCCAGCAGTCCCCGAGCGGGGGGGCCTAACGAGCAGTACTTC. Its translation: CASSPRAGGPNEQYF.

The V gene is TRBV24-1, the J gene TRBJ2-2; no clear D gene. The CDR3 runs to 16 residues. Germline CDR1 is KGHDR and CDR2 is SFDVKD. V lost 2 bases and J lost 1, with 10 bases in between. CDR3 sequence reads: CATSDSRWGNTGELFF. The CDR3 DNA reads TGTGCCACCAGTGATTCTAGGTGGGGGAACACCGGGGAGCTGTTTTTT.

This clonotype occurred many times. J is TRBJ2-2 and V is TRBV28; the D is unclear. The CDR3 covers 11 residues. Looked up from germline, CDR1 is MDHEN and CDR2 is SYDVKM. V dropped 7 bases and J dropped 5 bases, with 5 bases sitting between them. The CDR3 spells CASTRTGELFF. For the CDR3, the DNA is TGTGCCAGCACTCGTACCGGGGAGCTGTTTTTT.

The count of this clonotype is one. The CDR3 DNA follows: TGTGCCAGCAGCTACCTTTATCAGCCCCAGCATTTT. Amino acid sequence: CASSYLYQPQHF. This chain connects TRBV6-2 or TRBV6-3 to TRBJ1-5; no definite D call. With 6 bases removed from V and 5 bases from J, the gap between germline ends came to 8 bases. The CDR3 covers 12 residues. Germline assignment: CDR1 MNHEY and CDR2 SVGEGT.